This T cell receptor (beta chain) was profiled in a study of T cell repertoires in cytomegalovirus infection. V was cut by 7 bases and J by 0 bases, with 12 bases left in between. The CDR3 extends over 15 amino acids. CDR1 and CDR2 (germline): SGHAT, FQNNGV. Whole-study findings and limits: Within the response measured ex vivo, HLA-C-restricted CMV-specific TCR beta clonotypes were dominant.

From the reads, TCRdb called clonotypes with MiXCR, one entry per CDR3 protein. Among some 220,000 distinct CDR3 sequences listed, around 6.4% were seen once. This clonotype was observed at least ten times. Its specificity is unknown. This chain joins TRBV11-2 and TRBJ1-4; D is unresolved. The sequencing input was PBMCs. The sequence was obtained from a human donor in good health (CMV status not recorded). Some clones in this sample may be carry-over from other donors' samples. The CDR3 here is CASTAGAATNEKLFF. For the CDR3, the DNA is TGTGCCAGCACCGCGGGCGCGGCAACTAATGAAAAACTGTTTTTT.